This T cell receptor (beta chain) was recovered during a study of control samples from healthy donors and cancer patients. The protocol was immunoSEQ multiplex PCR, while the TCRdb copy is restricted to in-frame clones and leaves out a portion. Of 95,000 to 120,000 clones in the sample, almost 85% were seen once. Unmatched junction bases numbered 10, after V lost 5 bases and J lost 6 bases. There are 16 residues in the CDR3. CDR1 is MNHNY, CDR2 SVGAGI, per germline (reference sequence). This TCR derives from a man aged 18-30 years in good health. Sequencing was done on a sample of blood. The chain links TRBV6-6 to TRBJ1-2; TRBD1 agrees at 12 bases. For the CDR3, the DNA is TGTGCCAGCAGTCAATTTCCGGGACAGGGGGCGGATGGCTACACCTTC. It translates to CASSQFPGQGADGYTF.